This T cell receptor beta chain was sequenced in a study of blood T cell repertoires in COVID-19. For the study at large: The samples span acute and convalescent COVID-19 from the United States, Italy and Spain. From T cells, B-cell-depleted T cells, or PBMCs came the material, which was cDNA or gDNA.

This clone is a singleton in its sample. As originally analysed: By means of reference gene primer amplification, nucleated cell counts were estimated. Profiled with immunoSEQ multiplex PCR; TCRdb holds only in-frame clones, not every one. V, J and clone size were drawn from that table, and D and trimming were deduced from the DNA. The sample includes 200,000 to 250,000 clones, 82% of them seen just once. This CDR3 spans 15 amino acids. The V gene's germline CDR1 is SEHNR and CDR2 FQNEAQ (reference sequence). V lost 1 base and J lost 5; bases outside the gene matches: 4. The chain employs TRBV7-9 and TRBJ2-1, with 8 positions matching TRBD2. Source material: peripheral blood. This TCR derives from a woman in her 40s with acute or convalescent COVID-19. The CDR3 protein is CASSLGTSGHNEQFF. The CDR3 DNA reads TGTGCCAGCAGCTTAGGTACTAGCGGACACAATGAGCAGTTCTTC.